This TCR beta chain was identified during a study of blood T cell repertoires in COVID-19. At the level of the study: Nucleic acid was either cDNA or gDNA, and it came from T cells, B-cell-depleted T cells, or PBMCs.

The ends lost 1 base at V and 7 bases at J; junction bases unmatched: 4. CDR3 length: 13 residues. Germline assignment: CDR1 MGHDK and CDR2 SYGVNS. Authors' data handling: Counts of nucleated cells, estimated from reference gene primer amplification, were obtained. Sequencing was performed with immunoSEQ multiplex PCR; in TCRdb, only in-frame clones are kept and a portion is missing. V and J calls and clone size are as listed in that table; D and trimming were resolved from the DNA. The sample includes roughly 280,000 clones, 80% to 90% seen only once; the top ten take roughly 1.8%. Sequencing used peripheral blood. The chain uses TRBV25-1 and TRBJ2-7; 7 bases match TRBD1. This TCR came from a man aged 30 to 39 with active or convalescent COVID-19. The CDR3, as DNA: TGTGCCAGCAGTGAATCGGACAGGCGTGAGCAGTACTTC. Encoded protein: CASSESDRREQYF.